These 18 T cell receptor beta chains originate from one sample sequenced in a study of cytomegalovirus exposure and HLA in healthy donors (dated by TCRdb to about 2017). Libraries came from the immunoSEQ multiplex PCR assay. For the multiplex PCR, a mixture combining 60 forward primers for TCR Vbeta segments and 13 reverse primers for TCR Jbeta segments was used. TCRdb's version of the immuneACCESS table is confined to in-frame rearrangements and falls short of the full clone set. An unresolved V gene accounts for under half of the shortfall where checked; the remainder is of unknown origin. This sample gives 160,000 or so clones in total; around 72% of them show up just once. Around 2.5% of the sample lies in the top ten. Sequences were obtained from PBMCs. The receptor source for this set is a female donor in good health and CMV-seronegative.

This clone occurred once. The V gene is TRBV7-9, the J gene TRBJ1-6; 9 bases align to TRBD1. The V gene end was trimmed by 5 bases and the J gene end by 10 bases; junction bases not matched to a gene: 12. The length of the CDR3 is 16 residues. Germline CDR1 SEHNR, CDR2 FQNEAQ (reference sequence). CDR3 coding DNA: TGTGCCAGCAGCCAGGGGCGGGGGACAGGGCGATCACCCCTCCACTTT. This encodes CASSQGRGTGRSPLHF.

The rearrangement uses TRBV19 and TRBJ2-2, with 13 bases fitting TRBD2. The V gene's germline CDR1 is LNHDA and CDR2 SQIVND (reference sequence). Trimming cost V 4 bases and J 4 bases; bases outside gene matches: 6. The CDR3 has 17 residues. The CDR3 sequence: CASSTDRTSGSTGELFF. DNA for the CDR3: TGTGCCAGTAGTACAGACAGGACTAGCGGGAGCACCGGGGAGCTGTTTTTT.

This chain uses TRBV6-5 with TRBJ2-7; D perhaps matches TRBD2 (6 bases). Germline CDR1 MNHEY, CDR2 SVGAGI. The CDR3 has 14 residues. V was trimmed by 2 bases and J by 3 bases, leaving 11 bases between them. CDR3 protein: CASSYKEGFYEQYF. CDR3 sequence (DNA): TGTGCCAGCAGTTACAAGGAGGGGTTCTACGAGCAGTACTTC.

A single count supports this clone. DNA of the CDR3: TGTGCCAGCTCACCACCGAGGGACAGGGGTGAAGATACGCAGTATTTT. Encoded protein: CASSPPRDRGEDTQYF. This rearrangement joins TRBV18 to TRBJ2-3, with TRBD1 matching over 10 bases. This CDR3 has 16 amino acids. Per germline, CDR1 KGHSH and CDR2 LQKENI. The V segment lost 0 bases and the J segment 5 bases; nucleotides outside the gene matches: 5. The whole variable domain, remainder taken from reference TRBV18 and TRBJ2-3, is NAGVMQNPRHLVRRRGQEARLRCSPMKGHSHVYWYRQLPEEGLKFMVYLQKENIIDESGMPKERFSAEFPKEGPSILRIQQVVRGDSAAYFCASSPPRDRGEDTQYFGPGTRLTVL.

This clone showed up just a few times. The chain combines TRBV11-2 with TRBJ1-5; TRBD1 matches at 11 bases. V gave up 5 bases and J gave up 6 bases; unmatched junction bases: 6. The CDR3 has 15 residues. Germline assignment: CDR1 SGHAT and CDR2 FQNNGV. The CDR3 is CASSVGTGGVQPQHF. CDR3 bases: TGTGCCAGCAGCGTGGGGACAGGGGGGGTTCAGCCCCAGCATTTT.

This clone was counted a few times. The chain employs TRBV6-5 and TRBJ1-2, with 8 bases fitting TRBD1. Germline values: CDR1 MNHEY, CDR2 SVGAGI. The CDR3 runs 15 residues. J gave up 6 bases and V 6 bases, and 12 bases lay outside the gene matches. The CDR3 loop reads CASREPGGRLDGYTF. Here the CDR3 DNA reads TGTGCCAGCAGAGAACCAGGGGGCAGGCTAGATGGCTACACCTTC.

The rearrangement uses TRBV2 and TRBJ2-5; 7 positions agree with TRBD2. With the DNA end fitting TRBJ2-7 better, the J assignment may be wrong. This CDR3 spans 12 amino acids. Per the germline V gene, CDR1 is SNHLY and CDR2 is FYNNEI. The CDR3 is CASNGGIHEQYF. The DNA of the CDR3 is TGTGCCAGCAACGGGGGGATCCACGAGCAGTACTTC.

The J gene is TRBJ2-3, the V gene TRBV7-2; maybe TRBD2 (6 bases). The CDR3 spans 16 residues. V lost 5 bases, J lost 4 bases, and 19 bases lay in between. Germline V gene lookup returns CDR1 SGHTA and CDR2 FQGNSA. The CDR3 region has the DNA TGTGCCAGCAGCCCGAGGGTCGGGAGAGTGGCAGATACGCAGTATTTT. It yields the protein CASSPRVGRVADTQYF.

The chain is built from TRBV4-3 and TRBJ2-3; TRBD2 agrees at 7 bases. The CDR3 runs to 16 residues. Germline lookup yields CDR1 LGHNA and CDR2 YSLEER. Trimming took 1 base from V and 0 from J; bases not matched to a gene: 4. The CDR3 bases are TGCGCCAGCAGCCAAGGCACTAGCGCTAGCACAGATACGCAGTATTTT. Protein sequence: CASSQGTSASTDTQYF.

The gene calls are TRBV5-1 and TRBJ2-7; TRBD2 might be the D (7 bases). Germline V gene lookup returns CDR1 SGHRS and CDR2 YFSETQ. V lost 10 bases and J 6 bases, leaving 17 bases between the germline ends. The CDR3 runs 12 residues. The DNA for the CDR3 is TGCGCCTGGGGGGGGACAACTCTCGAGCAGTACTTC. Translation gives CAWGGTTLEQYF.

The chain combines TRBV28 with TRBJ1-2; TRBD1 is a possible D gene (6 bases). Germline assignment: CDR1 MDHEN and CDR2 SYDVKM. Trimming cost V 6 bases and J 8 bases, with 16 bases left between them. The length of the CDR3 is 13 residues. The CDR3 sequence: CASRGGAGVGYTF. CDR3 DNA: TGTGCCAGCAGAGGGGGGGCTGGTGTGGGCTACACCTTC.

V usage is TRBV28 and J usage is TRBJ2-5; 8 bases align to TRBD1. The DNA end favors TRBJ2-7, so the J call may be wrong. The CDR3 runs 14 residues. CDR1 is MDHEN and CDR2 is SYDVKM in the germline V gene. CDR3 sequence: CASSRQGNLYEQYF. The CDR3 nucleotides are TGTGCCAGCAGTCGACAGGGGAATCTCTACGAGCAGTACTTC.

V and J are TRBV6-5 and TRBJ2-7, with D possibly TRBD1 on 6 matching bases. This CDR3 is built from 14 residues. V was clipped by 6 bases and J by 2 bases, with 14 bases between them. Germline V gene sequence: CDR1 MNHEY, CDR2 SVGAGI. DNA for the CDR3: TGTGCCAGCAGGCCCCTAGGGGGTGCCTACGAGCAGTACTTC. The encoded protein is CASRPLGGAYEQYF.

The chain couples TRBV5-6 to TRBJ2-1; unclear D gene. The length of the CDR3 is 11 residues. Germline loops: CDR1 SGHDT, CDR2 YYEEEE. Trimming removed 1 base from V and 13 bases from J, with 9 bases in between. CDR3 in DNA: TGTGCCAGCAGCTTGTCTCACTCTCAGTTCTTC. This codes for CASSLSHSQFF.

This clone was picked up one time. This chain links TRBV30 with TRBJ1-3; no reliable D call. The CDR3 spans 16 residues. V was clipped by 0 bases and J by 4 bases, with 16 bases between them. Germline-derived CDR1 and CDR2 are GTSNPN and SVGIG (reference sequence). CDR3 nucleotides: TGTGCCTGGAGTGTACGCTTTCTCCGGGGAGGAAACACCATATATTTT. Its translation: CAWSVRFLRGGNTIYF. Using reference TRBV30 and TRBJ1-3 for the parts outside the CDR3, the full variable domain is SQTIHQWPATLVQPVGSPLSLECTVEGTSNPNLYWYRQAAGRGLQLLFYSVGIGQISSEVPQNLSASRPQDRQFILSSKKLLLSDSGFYLCAWSVRFLRGGNTIYFGEGSWLTVV.

This clone was picked up a small number of times. V and J are TRBV7-9 and TRBJ1-5; no clear D gene. V shed 11 bases and J shed 5 bases, with 10 bases lying between them. The CDR3 loop spans 11 amino acids. Germline CDR1 is SEHNR and CDR2 is FQNEAQ (reference sequence). CDR3 sequence (DNA): TGTGCCCCCGGGGAATATCAGCCCCAGCATTTT. It specifies CAPGEYQPQHF.

This sequence joins TRBV7-2 and TRBJ1-2; no clear D gene. The CDR3 contains 13 residues. Between the trimmed V and J ends, which lost 5 bases and 7 bases, there was a span of 14 bases. Germline loops: CDR1 SGHTA, CDR2 FQGNSA. For the CDR3, the DNA is TGTGCCAGCAGCCCCCGAGCGGCACTTGGCTACACCTTC. Residues: CASSPRAALGYTF.

The chain combines TRBV5-1 with TRBJ1-1; no clear D gene. The CDR3 extends over 15 amino acids. The V and J ends lost 0 bases and 8 bases respectively, with 17 bases between them. CDR1 is SGHRS, CDR2 YFSETQ, per germline. CDR3 DNA: TGCGCCAGCAGCTTGGAGGCCGGTTCGTTAGCGGAAGCTTTCTTT. It translates to CASSLEAGSLAEAFF.